This T cell receptor (beta chain) was found in a study of early T cells in non-severe SARS-CoV-2 infection. Germline V gene lookup returns CDR1 KGHSH and CDR2 LQKENI. CDR3 length: 15 amino acids. V lost 1 base, J lost 7 bases, and 4 bases stayed unmatched. This clonotype was seen at least ten times. TCRdb passed the 5' RACE reads through MiXCR, listing each CDR3 protein once. The data show some 41,000 distinct CDR3 sequences, with 5% to 6.5% seen just once and roughly 24% held by the top ten. The chain combines TRBV18 with TRBJ1-4, with 9 bases fitting TRBD1. The source material was whole blood. The source of this sequence is an adult who was a healthcare worker with PCR-confirmed SARS-CoV-2 infection or an uninfected control (not recorded which). The CDR3, as DNA: TGTGCCAGCTCACCACAGACAGGGGGAGGTGAAAAACTGTTTTTT. This codes for CASSPQTGGGEKLFF.